This T cell receptor beta chain came from a study of blood T cells in healthy people across ages. Germline lookup yields CDR1 SGHRS and CDR2 YFSETQ. The CDR3 sequence is 15 residues long. Trimming took 6 bases from V and 9 from J; bases not matched to a gene: 15. Sample donors were healthy Caucasian individuals that came from Russia, aged roughly 6 to 100. A second PCR, run for roughly 7 to 12 cycles, used a sample-barcoded 5' primer plus a J-beta primer mix. TCRdb re-analysed the 5' RACE reads in MiXCR, keeping a single row per CDR3 protein. The table has 790,000 or so distinct CDR3 sequences, around half seen once. Study outcomes and limitations: In these data, TCR beta diversity tracked strongly with naive T cell percentage.

This clonotype showed up just a few times. Its antigen remains unidentified. The chain links TRBV5-1 to TRBJ2-1, with TRBD2 matching 7 bases. The TCR originated in an elderly man in good health. Source material: blood. This chain's CDR3 is CASTGGGAQVREQFF. In DNA, the CDR3 is TGCGCCAGCACCGGCGGGGGTGCCCAGGTGCGTGAGCAGTTCTTC.